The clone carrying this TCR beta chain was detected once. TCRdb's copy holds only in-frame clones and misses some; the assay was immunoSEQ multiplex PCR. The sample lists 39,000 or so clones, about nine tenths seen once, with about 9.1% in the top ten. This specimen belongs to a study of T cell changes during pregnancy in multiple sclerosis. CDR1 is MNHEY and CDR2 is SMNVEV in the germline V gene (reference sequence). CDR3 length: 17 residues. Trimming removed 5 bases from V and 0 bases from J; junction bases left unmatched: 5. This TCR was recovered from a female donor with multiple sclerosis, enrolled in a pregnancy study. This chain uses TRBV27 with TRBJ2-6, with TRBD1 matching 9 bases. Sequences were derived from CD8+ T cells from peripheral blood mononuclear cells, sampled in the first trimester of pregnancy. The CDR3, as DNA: TGTGCCAGCAGTGTCCGGGACAGGGTCTCTGGGGCCAACGTCCTGACTTTC. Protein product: CASSVRDRVSGANVLTF.